The source of this T cell receptor (beta chain) is a study of T cell responses to AZD1222 COVID-19 vaccine. V was clipped by 3 bases and J by 0 bases, with 18 bases between them. The CDR3 covers 17 residues. The germline V gene has CDR1 SGHAT and CDR2 FQNNGV. Sequenced by immunoSEQ multiplex PCR; TCRdb stores in-frame clones only, minus some. The table records some 86,000 clones, more than 70% of them present only once. Sample: peripheral blood, taken 28 days after the second AZD1222 dose. This TCR was sampled from an adult who received the AZD1222 COVID-19 vaccine. The V call is TRBV11-2, the J call TRBJ2-7, with a tentative D call TRBD1 (6 bases). The CDR3, as DNA: TGTGCCAGCAGCTTTCTCATGGTGGGCAGGGGCTCCTACGAGCAGTACTTC. It is translated as CASSFLMVGRGSYEQYF. The whole variable domain, filled in from reference TRBV11-2 and TRBJ2-7, reads EAGVAQSPRYKIIEKRQSVAFWCNPISGHATLYWYQQILGQGPKLLIQFQNNGVVDDSQLPKDRFSAERLKGVDSTLKIQPAKLEDSAVYLCASSFLMVGRGSYEQYFGPGTRLTVT.